This T cell receptor beta chain was captured by sequencing in a study of blood T cell repertoires in COVID-19 (TCRdb year 2020). Regarding the research as a whole: The collaborator samples originated in the United States, Italy and Spain and spanned the acute and convalescent phases of COVID-19. The prospective study material was composed of cDNA or gDNA derived from T cells, B-cell-depleted T cells, or PBMCs. The repertoires were released in a freely available public database meant as a resource for research on the immune response to SARS-CoV-2. Sample metadata almost always included a de-identified subject ID, COVID-19 status, age in years and sex. HLA class I and class II types, where available, came from metadata supplied by the sample provider rather than from assay-based typing. Subjects who had been exposed to COVID-19, were actively infected with it, or had recovered from it provided the deeply sampled blood TCRbeta repertoires that made up the dataset. Samples came from the ongoing ImmuneRACE study (first 160 participants) plus 1,254 subjects from 6 global collaborators.

For this chain, trimming is 4 bases at the V end and 7 bases at the J end, and the number of junction bases without a gene match is 15. CDR1 GTSNPN and CDR2 SVGIG were looked up in the germline V gene (reference sequence). Measured from the cysteine to the phenylalanine, the CDR3 is 17 residues long. Only the CDR3 portion is preserved as DNA: 51 bases, with reading frame beginning at the first base. One collaborating source in Seattle enrolled patients while the patients were actively infected and followed the patients over time throughout the course of disease. The collaborating institutions used their own protocols to collect whole blood in K2EDTA tubes. For TCRbeta analysis, collaborator samples were shipped as frozen whole blood, as isolated PBMCs, or as DNA extracted from either sample type. TCRbeta CDR3 regions were amplified from genomic DNA by means of the immunoSEQ Assay, a bias-controlled multiplex PCR. The study's own analysis went as follows. The number of nucleated cells in each sample was estimated from the amplification of reference gene primers within the assay. Sequence reads were collapsed and filtered to measure the absolute abundance of every unique TCRbeta CDR3 rearrangement. For each sample, productive Simpson clonality was calculated by taking the square root of Simpson's diversity index across productive rearrangements. TCRdb carries this immuneACCESS record with in-frame sequences only. Its versions omit some clonotypes, under half of them owing to an unresolved V gene in the studies checked, with the rest unexplained. V and J calls and clone size are as listed in that table; D and trimming were resolved from the DNA. The sample yields 150,000 to 250,000 clones; roughly 94% were counted once. The ten largest account for 0.76% of the sample.

Remarks on this clone: Its binding antigen is unknown. No clone much larger than this one lies a single base away; base qualities are absent.

The paper's findings and limits, for the study overall: How much clinical and demographic metadata was included differed by source and by participant, and the metadata was provided uncurated.

What was sequenced was peripheral blood. The TCR sequence derives from a man in his thirties or forties with COVID-19, enrolled during active disease. The chain was built from TRBV30 and TRBJ1-6; 8 central bases correspond to TRBD1. The sequenced DNA: TGTGCCTGGACCTTTACAGGGGGAATTAGGGGAAATTCACCCCTCCACTTT. The translation is CAWTFTGGIRGNSPLHF.